The 3 T cell receptor beta chains given below trace back to one sample, sequenced in a study of T cell responses to AZD1222 COVID-19 vaccine. TCRdb's table, derived via immunoSEQ multiplex PCR, lists solely in-frame clones and lacks some. Of 140,000 to 150,000 clones listed, around 92% are singletons. Material: peripheral blood, obtained after recovery from COVID-19. The receptors were gathered from an adult who had recovered from COVID-19.

This clone was seen only once. This chain connects TRBV5-1 to TRBJ2-7; 12 bases fit TRBD1. Trimming removed 0 bases from V and 4 bases from J; junction bases left unmatched: 5. Germline CDR1 SGHRS, CDR2 YFSETQ. The CDR3 consists of 16 residues. In DNA, the CDR3 is TGCGCCAGCAGCTTGGACGGGACAGGGGGCGGGTACGAGCAGTACTTC. It translates to CASSLDGTGGGYEQYF.

V gene TRBV30 combines with J gene TRBJ2-5; D is unclear. Germline lookup yields CDR1 GTSNPN and CDR2 SVGIG (reference sequence). The V and J ends lost 0 bases and 4 bases respectively, with 9 bases between them. The CDR3 has 13 amino acids. The CDR3 DNA reads TGTGCCTGGAGTGTACAAGAGAGAGAGACCCAGTACTTC. This translates into CAWSVQERETQYF.

This clone has a count of ten or more. The chain uses TRBV27 and TRBJ1-6; a weak D match, TRBD1 (6 bases). The CDR3 loop spans 16 amino acids. CDR1 and CDR2 from the germline V gene are MNHEY and SMNVEV (reference sequence). Trimming stripped 6 bases from V and 4 bases from J, with 16 bases between. As DNA, the CDR3 is TGTGCCAGCAGGCAAGGTGGAGGGGGTTATAATTCACCCCTCCACTTT. Its protein product is CASRQGGGGYNSPLHF.